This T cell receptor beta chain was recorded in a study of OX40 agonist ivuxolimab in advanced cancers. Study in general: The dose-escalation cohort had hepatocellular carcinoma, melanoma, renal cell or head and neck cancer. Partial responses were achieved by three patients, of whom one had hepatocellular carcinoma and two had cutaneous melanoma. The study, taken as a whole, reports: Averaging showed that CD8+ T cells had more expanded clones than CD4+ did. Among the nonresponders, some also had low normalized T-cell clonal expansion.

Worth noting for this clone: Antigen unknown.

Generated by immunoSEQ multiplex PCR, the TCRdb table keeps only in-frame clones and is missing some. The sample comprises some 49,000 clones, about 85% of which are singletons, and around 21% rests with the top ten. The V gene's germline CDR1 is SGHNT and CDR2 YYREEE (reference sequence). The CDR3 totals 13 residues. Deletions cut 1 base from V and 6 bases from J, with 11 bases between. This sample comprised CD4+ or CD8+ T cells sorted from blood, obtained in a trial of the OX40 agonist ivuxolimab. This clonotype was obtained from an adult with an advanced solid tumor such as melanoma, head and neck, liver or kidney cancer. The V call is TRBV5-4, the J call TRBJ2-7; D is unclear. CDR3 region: CASSLSRSSEQYF. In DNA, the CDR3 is TGTGCCAGCAGCTTGTCTCGGAGTTCCGAGCAGTACTTC.